The 18 T cell receptor beta chains below all came from one sample that was sequenced in a study of blood T cell repertoires in COVID-19. The assay was immunoSEQ multiplex PCR, and TCRdb's table has in-frame clones only and misses some. The sample includes approximately 130,000 clones, about 87% of them seen just once. Sequencing was carried out using peripheral blood. Every receptor here comes from a man aged 50 to 59 with active COVID-19.

The chain carries TRBV30 and TRBJ1-3, with TRBD1 matching over 9 bases. Germline CDR1 reads GTSNPN; CDR2 reads SVGIG (reference sequence). After removal of 3 bases from V and 0 bases from J, the junction contained 6 bases not matched to a gene. The CDR3 is made up of 16 amino acids. This CDR3 is CAWRRTGVLSGNTIYF. The CDR3 bases are TGTGCCTGGAGGCGGACAGGGGTTCTCTCTGGAAACACCATATATTTT.

The V call is TRBV13, the J call TRBJ2-4; D unresolved. The CDR3 contains 14 residues. V lost 0 bases, J lost 7 bases, and 10 bases lay in between. CDR1 PRHDT and CDR2 FYEKMQ come from the germline V gene (reference sequence). The chain's CDR3 is CASSLGPNINIQYF. The CDR3 DNA reads TGTGCCAGCAGCTTAGGACCTAATATTAACATTCAGTACTTC.

This rearrangement joins TRBV7-6 to TRBJ2-1; 11 nucleotides align to TRBD2. V trimming: 5 bases; J trimming: 8 bases; junction bases outside the gene matches: 14. The CDR3 covers 17 residues. Germline V gives CDR1 SGHVS, CDR2 FNYEAQ. The CDR3 sequence is CASSKKISGGEYDEQFF. CDR3 nucleotides: TGTGCCAGCAGCAAAAAGATTAGCGGGGGGGAGTACGATGAGCAGTTCTTC.

This chain joins TRBV7-9 and TRBJ2-5; D remains unclear. The CDR3 length is 15 residues. V lost 3 bases to trimming and J lost 2 bases, with 13 bases between them. Germline CDR1 is SEHNR and CDR2 is FQNEAQ (reference sequence). Here the CDR3 DNA reads TGTGCCAGCAGCTTTCTGGGCCAAGGACAAGAGACCCAGTACTTC. Encoded protein: CASSFLGQGQETQYF.

The rearrangement joins TRBV3-1 (or the pseudogene TRBV3-2) to TRBJ2-3, with a possible D match to TRBD2 (5 bases). CDR3 length: 14 residues. The V and J ends lost 4 bases and 5 bases respectively, with 13 bases between them. The germline gives CDR1 LGHDT, CDR2 YNNKEL (reference sequence). The CDR3 is CASSPTGLGDTQYF. CDR3 nucleotides: TGTGCCAGCAGCCCCACGGGGTTGGGAGATACGCAGTATTTT.

This chain connects TRBV19 to TRBJ1-4; D not certain. Trimming pared 4 bases from V and 0 bases from J, leaving 9 bases between. The germline V gene has CDR1 LNHDA and CDR2 SQIVND (reference sequence). This CDR3 spans 15 amino acids. The CDR3, as DNA: TGTGCCAGTAGTAAAGGTGCGGCAACTAATGAAAAACTGTTTTTT. It encodes CASSKGAATNEKLFF.

The sample holds one count of this clone. This chain connects TRBV6-2 or TRBV6-3 to TRBJ2-7; no clear D. V gave up 4 bases and J gave up 0 bases, with 4 bases separating them. The CDR3 is 12 residues long. Germline V gene lookup returns CDR1 MNHEY and CDR2 SVGEGT. The CDR3 sequence: CASSSSSYEQYF. The DNA for the CDR3 is TGTGCCAGCAGTTCGAGCTCCTACGAGCAGTACTTC.

The V call is TRBV28, the J call TRBJ1-2, with TRBD1 as a possible D gene (6 bases). Germline-derived CDR1 and CDR2 are MDHEN and SYDVKM. The CDR3 loop spans 13 amino acids. V was shortened by 9 bases and J by 3 bases, with 14 bases between the two germline ends. CDR3 loop: CASKTGPDYGYTF. For the CDR3, the DNA is TGTGCCAGTAAGACAGGCCCAGACTATGGCTACACCTTC.

This sequence joins TRBV5-8 and TRBJ1-2, with D tentatively TRBD1 (6 bases). Germline assignment: CDR1 SGHTS and CDR2 YDEGEE. The CDR3 is made up of 14 amino acids. With 3 bases removed from V and 4 bases from J, the gap between germline ends came to 13 bases. The CDR3 nucleotides are TGTGCCAGCAGCTATGGACAGAAGATCTATGGCTACACCTTC. Amino acids: CASSYGQKIYGYTF.

The chain couples TRBV18 to TRBJ2-5, with D perhaps TRBD2 (6 bases). Trimming stripped 1 base from V and 5 bases from J, with 11 bases between. Germline V gene data show CDR1 as KGHSH and CDR2 as LQKENI. CDR3 length: 14 amino acids. CDR3 sequence (DNA): TGTGCCAGCTCACCACGGAGGGGCGGCGAGACCCAGTACTTC. Its protein product is CASSPRRGGETQYF.

V and J are TRBV6-5 and TRBJ2-1; D perhaps matches TRBD1 (5 bases). With 11 bases removed from V and 0 bases from J, the gap between germline ends came to 14 bases. The CDR3 contains 14 residues. Germline V gene lookup returns CDR1 MNHEY and CDR2 SVGAGI. CDR3 in DNA: TGTGCCGTTCATAGGGGCAGCTCCTACAATGAGCAGTTCTTC. Its protein product is CAVHRGSSYNEQFF.

The V gene is TRBV7-2, the J gene TRBJ2-7; perhaps TRBD2 as D (5 bases). CDR1 and CDR2 from the germline V gene are SGHTA and FQGNSA. V was cut by 4 bases and J by 7 bases, with 14 bases left in between. CDR3 length: 13 amino acids. CDR3 nucleotide sequence: TGTGCCAGCAGCTCTACCCTGAGAGGGGAGCAGTACTTC. This encodes CASSSTLRGEQYF.

This clone was recorded only once. The chain's CDR3 is CASLLLANGETQYF. The DNA of the CDR3 is TGTGCCAGCCTACTACTAGCGAACGGGGAGACCCAGTACTTC. This chain links TRBV2 with TRBJ2-5; TRBD2 matches 7 bases. The CDR3 sequence is 14 residues long. Germline CDR1 is SNHLY and CDR2 is FYNNEI. V lost 8 bases and J lost 5; bases outside the gene matches: 11.

For the CDR3, the DNA is TGTGCCAGCAGCTTCAAGGGGTATCATGGCTACACCTTC. It encodes CASSFKGYHGYTF. The V gene is TRBV5-6, the J gene TRBJ1-2; D might be TRBD1 (5 bases). CDR1 and CDR2 (germline): SGHDT, YYEEEE. This CDR3 region has 13 residues. V was clipped by 2 bases and J by 6 bases, with 11 bases between them.

The gene calls are TRBV4-2 and TRBJ1-5, with unresolved D. This CDR3 comprises 12 residues. Germline loops: CDR1 LGHNA, CDR2 YNFKEQ. Between the trimmed V and J ends, which lost 4 bases and 4 bases, there was a span of 5 bases. CDR3 sequence: CASSRGNQPQHF. CDR3 coding DNA: TGTGCCAGCAGCCGAGGGAATCAGCCCCAGCATTTT.

The V gene is TRBV5-8, the J gene TRBJ1-1, with a tentative D call TRBD1 (6 bases). The V gene lost 1 base and the J gene lost 7 bases, with 14 bases spanning the gap. CDR3 size: 14 residues. Germline V gene sequence: CDR1 SGHTS, CDR2 YDEGEE. The CDR3 DNA reads as TGTGCCAGCAGCTTGCCCGGGACAAGTATTGAAGCTTTCTTT. Translating gives CASSLPGTSIEAFF.

This clone was seen just once. V gene TRBV2 combines with J gene TRBJ2-7; D is possibly TRBD1 (6 bases). V was pared by 8 bases and J by 2 bases, with 16 bases between. Germline V gives CDR1 SNHLY, CDR2 FYNNEI. CDR3 length: 14 residues. CDR3: CASQSRGQAYEQYF. As DNA, the CDR3 is TGTGCCAGCCAGTCCAGGGGCCAGGCCTACGAGCAGTACTTC.

The chain uses TRBV4-3 and TRBJ2-3, with 9 bases lining up with TRBD2. Germline V gene lookup returns CDR1 LGHNA and CDR2 YSLEER. The length of the CDR3 is 15 residues. V was clipped by 0 bases and J by 7 bases; unmatched bases: 5. The CDR3 here is CASSQDSLAGNTQYF. The CDR3 nucleotides read TGCGCCAGCAGCCAAGACAGTCTAGCGGGGAATACGCAGTATTTT.